The next 23 T cell receptor beta chains were all read from a single sample in a study of post-analysis software for immune sequencing data. Study findings and constraints: Patients carried several TRBV segments more frequently than controls did, and TRBV5-6, TRBV5-1 and TRBV20-1 were among them.

TCR beta cDNA libraries included unique molecular identifiers. TCRdb analysed the PCR reads with MiXCR anew, one entry per CDR3 protein. The top ten hold 13% of the sample, which has some 370,000 distinct CDR3 sequences, roughly 36% seen once. Their target antigens are unknown. The sample was blood. Receptors were obtained from a girl between 5 and 17 years old with multiple sclerosis.

The chain carries TRBV20-1 and TRBJ2-3, with D perhaps matching TRBD2 (7 bases). V shed 5 bases and J shed 4 bases, with 22 bases lying between them. Germline V gene lookup returns CDR1 DFQATT and CDR2 SNEGSKA (reference sequence). This CDR3 is built from 16 residues. CDR3 coding DNA: TGCAGTGCTCCAGATAATGGGGGGGGCGTGCCAGATACGCAGTATTTT. Translated: CSAPDNGGGVPDTQYF.

This clonotype showed up just a few times. The chain has TRBV27 and TRBJ2-5; 7 bases match TRBD2. The CDR3 contains 15 residues. Germline trimming cut 0 bases from V and 5 bases from J; bases unmatched to any gene: 6. Germline CDR1 MNHEY, CDR2 SMNVEV (reference sequence). In DNA, the CDR3 is TGTGCCAGCAGTTTATCTCGGCGGGGGAGGGAGACCCAGTACTTC. It is translated as CASSLSRRGRETQYF.

The rearrangement joins TRBV5-6 to TRBJ2-5; 8 bases agree with TRBD2. The junction had 5 bases not matched to a gene; V was cut back by 0 bases and J by 7 bases. Germline CDR1 reads SGHDT; CDR2 reads YYEEEE. CDR3 length: 14 amino acids. CDR3: CASSLGLREGTQYF. The CDR3 bases are TGTGCCAGCAGCTTGGGTCTCCGGGAGGGGACCCAGTACTTC.

This clonotype was seen once. The J gene is TRBJ1-2, the V gene TRBV27; 7 positions agree with TRBD1. The CDR3 is 13 amino acids. V shed 3 bases and J 8 bases; nucleotides not matched to a gene: 6. The V gene's germline CDR1 is MNHEY and CDR2 SMNVEV (reference sequence). CDR3 bases: TGTGCCAGCAGTTTGAGGGGGCACGGCGGCTACACCTTC. It is translated as CASSLRGHGGYTF.

This clonotype has just a few counts. The junction departs from the called germline gene at one end, perhaps through a read error. The V gene is TRBV5-1, the J gene TRBJ2-7; D is tentatively TRBD1 or TRBD2 (5 bases each). The CDR3 is 16 amino acids. Germline V gives CDR1 SGHRS, CDR2 YFSETQ. DNA for the CDR3: TGCGCCAGCAGCTTGGCCTCTCAGGGCCCTTTGGAGGAGCCGTACTTC. This gives the protein CASSLASQGPLEEPYF.

V and J are TRBV27 and TRBJ1-4, with D possibly matching TRBD1 (6 bases). The V end lost 5 bases, the J end lost 5 bases, and 12 bases lay between the germline ends. This CDR3 contains 14 residues. Germline V gene sequence: CDR1 MNHEY, CDR2 SMNVEV (reference sequence). CDR3 region: CASSLDSWNEKLFF. CDR3 bases: TGTGCCAGCAGTCTGGACAGCTGGAATGAAAAACTGTTTTTT.

The sample holds a few counts of this clonotype. The V gene is TRBV4-2, the J gene TRBJ1-2; weak D call: TRBD1 (5 bases). With 1 base removed from V and 2 bases from J, the gap between germline ends came to 17 bases. The CDR3 spans 17 residues. CDR1 and CDR2 from the germline V gene are LGHNA and YNFKEQ. The CDR3 sequence: CASSQAEGDSDNYGYTF. Written as DNA, the CDR3 is TGTGCCAGCAGCCAAGCCGAGGGCGACAGTGACAACTATGGCTACACCTTC.

The chain is built from TRBV11-2 and TRBJ2-5, with D hard to call. This CDR3 comprises 14 residues. Germline V gene data show CDR1 as SGHAT and CDR2 as FQNNGV. V lost 0 bases and J 7 bases, leaving 12 bases between the germline ends. In nucleotides, the CDR3 is TGTGCCAGCAGCTTAGATCTTGTCTCTGGGACCCAGTACTTC. It is translated as CASSLDLVSGTQYF.

The V and J genes are TRBV18 and TRBJ1-1; D gene uncertain. Deletions cut 6 bases from V and 0 bases from J, with 17 bases between. Germline V gene data show CDR1 as KGHSH and CDR2 as LQKENI. This CDR3 spans 16 amino acids. The CDR3 reads CASSPSLMRMNTEAFF. The CDR3 DNA sequence: TGTGCCAGCTCGCCCTCTTTGATGAGAATGAACACTGAAGCTTTCTTT.

The chain carries TRBV6-2 or TRBV6-3 and TRBJ2-7; D remains ambiguous. The CDR3 sequence is 16 residues long. Trimming stripped 1 base from V and 5 bases from J, with 18 bases between. The germline gives CDR1 MNHEY, CDR2 SVGEGT. The CDR3, as DNA: TGTGCCAGCAGTTACTTAGGATCGACCTATCTCGACGAGCAGTACTTC. As protein: CASSYLGSTYLDEQYF.

DNA of the CDR3: TGCAGCGTCGGACTGAGCTCCTACAATGAGCAGTTCTTC. Translated, it gives CSVGLSSYNEQFF. This sequence joins TRBV29-1 and TRBJ2-1; the D gene is possibly TRBD2 (5 bases). The V end was cut by 6 bases, the J end by 0 bases, with 9 bases between. The CDR3 totals 13 residues. Looked up from germline, CDR1 is SQVTM and CDR2 is ANQGSEA.

A few counts support this clonotype. The chain couples TRBV7-2 to TRBJ2-3, with 9 bases identical to TRBD2. Trimming removed 5 bases from V and 6 bases from J; junction bases left unmatched: 9. This CDR3 has 15 residues. Germline assignment: CDR1 SGHTA and CDR2 FQGNSA. The CDR3 coding sequence is TGTGCCAGCAGCACGGGGACTAGCTCGCCGGATACGCAGTATTTT. Its translation is CASSTGTSSPDTQYF.

As for this clonotype: An end of the junction differs from the germline gene, which may be a read error. The rearrangement links TRBV4-2 to TRBJ2-1; D perhaps matches TRBD1 (5 bases). The CDR3 totals 16 residues. Germline loops: CDR1 LGHNA, CDR2 YNFKEQ. CDR3 coding DNA: TGTGCCTGCAGCCAAGTGGGGCGACCAGACTACAATGAGCAGTTCTTC. The encoded protein is CACSQVGRPDYNEQFF.

The J gene is TRBJ2-4, the V gene TRBV18, with 9 positions matching TRBD1. CDR1 and CDR2 (germline): KGHSH, LQKENI. The CDR3 consists of 16 residues. Unmatched junction bases numbered 7, after V lost 6 bases and J lost 1 base. CDR3 nucleotides: TGTGCCAGCTCGTCTGGGACAGGGACGGCCAAAAACATTCAGTACTTC. Amino acids: CASSSGTGTAKNIQYF.

The chain joins TRBV6-5 to TRBJ1-2; 7 bases agree with TRBD1. CDR3 length: 14 residues. Per germline, CDR1 MNHEY and CDR2 SVGAGI. V dropped 5 bases and J dropped 5; count of bases not matched to a gene: 8. The chain's CDR3 is CASSELGGAYGYTF. The CDR3 coding sequence is TGTGCCAGCAGTGAGTTAGGGGGCGCATATGGCTACACCTTC.

CDR3 loop: CASSGAGGDEQYF. The CDR3 DNA is TGTGCCAGCAGTGGCGCAGGGGGAGACGAGCAGTACTTC. The gene calls are TRBV6-5 and TRBJ2-4; 7 bases align to TRBD1. The DNA end favors TRBJ2-7, so the J call may be wrong. This CDR3 has 13 residues. The germline CDR1 and CDR2 sequences are MNHEY and SVGAGI.

The chain has TRBV7-2 and TRBJ2-5; D remains ambiguous. The V gene lost 5 bases and the J gene lost 5 bases, with 12 bases spanning the gap. This CDR3 is 13 amino acids long. Germline CDR1 and CDR2: SGHTA and FQGNSA. CDR3 loop: CASSDPDRETQYF. The CDR3 DNA is TGTGCCAGCAGCGATCCAGACCGGGAGACCCAGTACTTC.

The chain uses TRBV9 and TRBJ2-2, with D perhaps matching TRBD2 (6 bases). Germline values: CDR1 SGDLS, CDR2 YYNGEE. CDR3 length: 16 amino acids. V gave up 0 bases and J gave up 4 bases, with 13 bases separating them. CDR3 amino acids: CASSVDEGRGTGELFF. CDR3 DNA: TGTGCCAGCAGCGTAGATGAAGGGCGGGGCACCGGGGAGCTGTTTTTT.

The rearrangement joins TRBV27 to TRBJ2-7; no reliable D call. Germline CDR1 reads MNHEY; CDR2 reads SMNVEV (reference sequence). The CDR3 length is 13 residues. With 4 bases removed from V and 4 bases from J, the gap between germline ends came to 11 bases. The CDR3 DNA sequence: TGTGCCAGCAGTTCCCCGGACGGTTACGAGCAGTACTTC. Its protein product is CASSSPDGYEQYF.

As regards this clonotype: A much larger clone differs from this one at a single base, so this may be a read error. This chain joins TRBV5-8 and TRBJ1-1; D ambiguous. The CDR3 length is 14 residues. Germline assignment: CDR1 SGHTS and CDR2 YDEGEE. The germline V and J ends were trimmed by 4 bases and 0 bases, with 10 bases remaining between them. Here the CDR3 reads CASSVWTVNTEAFF. CDR3 nucleotides: TGTGCCAGCAGCGTCTGGACCGTGAACACTGAAGCTTTCTTT.

The chain links TRBV7-2 to TRBJ2-1; TRBD1 might be the D (5 bases). CDR3 length equals 17 residues. CDR1 and CDR2 (germline): SGHTA, FQGNSA. The V end lost 4 bases, the J end lost 2 bases, and 18 bases lay between the germline ends. The DNA of the CDR3 is TGTGCCAGCAGCTCCTTGTTTGGGGCCACCCCCTACAATGAGCAGTTCTTC. It translates to CASSSLFGATPYNEQFF.

The rearrangement joins TRBV6-5 to TRBJ2-1; no reliable D call. The germline gives CDR1 MNHEY, CDR2 SVGAGI. The CDR3 is 15 amino acids. V lost 4 bases and J 0 bases, leaving 10 bases between the germline ends. As DNA, the CDR3 is TGTGCCAGCAGTTTCCAGGTTAGCTCCTACAATGAGCAGTTCTTC. This translates into CASSFQVSSYNEQFF.

The chain is built from TRBV5-1 and TRBJ2-3; weak D call: TRBD1 (5 bases). CDR1 SGHRS and CDR2 YFSETQ come from the germline V gene. Between the trimmed V and J ends, which lost 3 bases and 1 base, there was a span of 9 bases. CDR3 size: 14 residues. In nucleotides, the CDR3 is TGCGCCAGCAGCTGGGCACAGGGCACAGATACGCAGTATTTT. Protein product: CASSWAQGTDTQYF. Full variable domain (missing parts from reference TRBV5-1 and TRBJ2-3): KAGVTQTPRYLIKTRGQQVTLSCSPISGHRSVSWYQQTPGQGLQFLFEYFSETQRNKGNFPGRFSGRQFSNSRSEMNVSTLELGDSALYLCASSWAQGTDTQYFGPGTRLTVL.